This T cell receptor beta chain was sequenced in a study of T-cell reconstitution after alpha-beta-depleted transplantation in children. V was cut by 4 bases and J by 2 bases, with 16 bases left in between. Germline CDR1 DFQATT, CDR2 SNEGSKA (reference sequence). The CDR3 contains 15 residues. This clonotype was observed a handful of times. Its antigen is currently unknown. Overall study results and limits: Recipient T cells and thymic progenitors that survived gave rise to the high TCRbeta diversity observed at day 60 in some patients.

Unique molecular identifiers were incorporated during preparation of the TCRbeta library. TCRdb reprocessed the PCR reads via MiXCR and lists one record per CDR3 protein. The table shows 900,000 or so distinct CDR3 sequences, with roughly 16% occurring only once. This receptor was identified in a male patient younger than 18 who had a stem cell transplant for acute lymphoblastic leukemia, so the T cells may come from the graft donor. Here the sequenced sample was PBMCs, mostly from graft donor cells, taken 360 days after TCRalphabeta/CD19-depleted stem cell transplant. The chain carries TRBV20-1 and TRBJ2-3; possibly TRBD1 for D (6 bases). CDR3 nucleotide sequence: TGCAGTGCTAAAAGGGGACACTCCCCCACAGATACGCAGTATTTT. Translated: CSAKRGHSPTDTQYF.